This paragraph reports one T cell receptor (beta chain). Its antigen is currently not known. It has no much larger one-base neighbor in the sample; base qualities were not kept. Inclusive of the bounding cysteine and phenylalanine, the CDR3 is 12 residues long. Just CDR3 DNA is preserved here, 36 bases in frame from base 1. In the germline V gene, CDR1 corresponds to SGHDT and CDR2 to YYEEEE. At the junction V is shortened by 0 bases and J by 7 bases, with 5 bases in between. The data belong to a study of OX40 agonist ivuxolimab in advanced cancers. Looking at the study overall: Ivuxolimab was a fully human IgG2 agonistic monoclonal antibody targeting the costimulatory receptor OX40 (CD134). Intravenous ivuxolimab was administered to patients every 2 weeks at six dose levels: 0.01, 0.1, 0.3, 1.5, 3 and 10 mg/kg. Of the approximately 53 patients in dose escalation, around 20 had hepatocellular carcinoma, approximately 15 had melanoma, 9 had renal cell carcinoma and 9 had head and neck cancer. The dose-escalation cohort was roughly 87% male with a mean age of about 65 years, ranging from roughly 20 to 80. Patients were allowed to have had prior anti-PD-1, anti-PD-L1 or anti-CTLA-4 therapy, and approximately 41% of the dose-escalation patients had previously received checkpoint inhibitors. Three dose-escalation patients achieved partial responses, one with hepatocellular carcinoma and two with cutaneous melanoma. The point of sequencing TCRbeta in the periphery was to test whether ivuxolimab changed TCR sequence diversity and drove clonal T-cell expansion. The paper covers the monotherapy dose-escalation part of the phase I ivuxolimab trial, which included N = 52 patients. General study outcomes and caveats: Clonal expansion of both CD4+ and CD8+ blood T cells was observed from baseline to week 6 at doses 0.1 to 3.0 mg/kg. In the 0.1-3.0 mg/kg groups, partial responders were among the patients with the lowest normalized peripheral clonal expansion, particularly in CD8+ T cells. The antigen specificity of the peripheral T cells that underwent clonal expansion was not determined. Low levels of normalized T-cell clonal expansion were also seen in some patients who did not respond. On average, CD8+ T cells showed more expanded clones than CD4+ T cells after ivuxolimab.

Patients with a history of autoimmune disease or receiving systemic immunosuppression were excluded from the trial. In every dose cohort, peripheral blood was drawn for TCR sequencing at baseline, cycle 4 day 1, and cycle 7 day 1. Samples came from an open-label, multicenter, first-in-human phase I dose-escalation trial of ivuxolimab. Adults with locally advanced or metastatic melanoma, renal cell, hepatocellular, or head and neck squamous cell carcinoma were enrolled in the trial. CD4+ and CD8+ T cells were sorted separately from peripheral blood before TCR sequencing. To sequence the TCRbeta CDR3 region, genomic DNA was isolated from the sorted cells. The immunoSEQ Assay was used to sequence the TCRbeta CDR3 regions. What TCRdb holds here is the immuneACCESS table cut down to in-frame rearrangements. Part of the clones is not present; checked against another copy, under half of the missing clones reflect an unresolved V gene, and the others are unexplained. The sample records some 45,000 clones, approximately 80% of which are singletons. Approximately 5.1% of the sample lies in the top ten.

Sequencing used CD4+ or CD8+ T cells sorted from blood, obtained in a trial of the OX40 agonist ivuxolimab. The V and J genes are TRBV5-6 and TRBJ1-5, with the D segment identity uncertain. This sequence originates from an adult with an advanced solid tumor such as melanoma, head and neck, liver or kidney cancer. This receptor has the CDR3 CASSLVDQPQHF. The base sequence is TGTGCCAGCAGCTTGGTTGACCAGCCCCAGCATTTT.